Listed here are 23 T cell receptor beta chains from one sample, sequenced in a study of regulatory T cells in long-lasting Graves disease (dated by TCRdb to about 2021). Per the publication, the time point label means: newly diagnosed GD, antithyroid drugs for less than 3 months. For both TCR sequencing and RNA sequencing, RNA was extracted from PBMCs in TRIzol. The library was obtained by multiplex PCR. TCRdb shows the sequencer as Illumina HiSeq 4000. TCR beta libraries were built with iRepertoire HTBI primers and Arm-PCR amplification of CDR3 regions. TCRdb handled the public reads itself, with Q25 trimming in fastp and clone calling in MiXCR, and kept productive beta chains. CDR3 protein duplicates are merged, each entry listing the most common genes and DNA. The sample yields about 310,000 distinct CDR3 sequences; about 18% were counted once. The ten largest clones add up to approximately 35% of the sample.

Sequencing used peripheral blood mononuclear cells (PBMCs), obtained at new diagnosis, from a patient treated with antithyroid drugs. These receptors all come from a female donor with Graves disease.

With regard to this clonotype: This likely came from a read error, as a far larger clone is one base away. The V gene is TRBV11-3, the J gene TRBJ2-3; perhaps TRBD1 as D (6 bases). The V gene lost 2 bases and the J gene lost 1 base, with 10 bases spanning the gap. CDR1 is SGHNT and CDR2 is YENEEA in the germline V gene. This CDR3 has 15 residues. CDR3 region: CASSLWGRGTDTQYF. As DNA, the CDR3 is TGTGCCAGCAGCTTATGGGGGCGCGGCACAGATACGCAGTATTTT. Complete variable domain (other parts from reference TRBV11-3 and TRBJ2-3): EAGVVQSPRYKIIEKKQPVAFWCNPISGHNTLYWYLQNLGQGPELLIRYENEEAVDDSQLPKDRFSAERLKGVDSTLKIQPAELGDSAVYLCASSLWGRGTDTQYFGPGTRLTVL.

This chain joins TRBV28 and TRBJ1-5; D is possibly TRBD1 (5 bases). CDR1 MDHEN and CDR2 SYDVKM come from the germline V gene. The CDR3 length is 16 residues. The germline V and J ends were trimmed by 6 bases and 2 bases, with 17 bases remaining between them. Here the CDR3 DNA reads TGTGCCAGCAGCCTAATCCCCCTCAGGGGCAATCAGCCCCAGCATTTT. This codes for CASSLIPLRGNQPQHF.

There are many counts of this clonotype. The CDR3 spells CASAKVGDNEKLFF. CDR3 nucleotides: TGCGCCAGCGCGAAGGTCGGGGATAATGAAAAACTGTTTTTT. The genes are TRBV4-1 and TRBJ1-4; D is uncertain. The CDR3 extends over 14 amino acids. CDR1 and CDR2 from the germline V gene are MGHRA and YSYEKL. With 8 bases removed from V and 4 bases from J, the gap between germline ends came to 14 bases.

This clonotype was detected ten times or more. The CDR3 DNA follows: TGTGCCAGCAGTTCCGCCGGGGAGCTGTTTTTT. Its translation: CASSSAGELFF. The rearrangement links TRBV28 to TRBJ2-2; D is ambiguous. The CDR3 extends over 11 amino acids. V gave up 4 bases and J gave up 6 bases, with 3 bases separating them. Germline V gene lookup returns CDR1 MDHEN and CDR2 SYDVKM. Together with reference TRBV28 and TRBJ2-2, the CDR3 gives the full variable domain: DVKVTQSSRYLVKRTGEKVFLECVQDMDHENMFWYRQDPGLGLRLIYFSYDVKMKEKGDIPEGYSVSREKKERFSLILESASTNQTSMYLCASSSAGELFFGEGSRLTVL.

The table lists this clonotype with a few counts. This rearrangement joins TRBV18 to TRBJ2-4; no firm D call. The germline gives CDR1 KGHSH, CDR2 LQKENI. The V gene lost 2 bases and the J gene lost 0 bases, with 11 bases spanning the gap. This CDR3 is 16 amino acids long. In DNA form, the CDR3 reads TGTGCCAGCTCACCAAAGAGTCTGGGAGCCAAAAACATTCAGTACTTC. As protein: CASSPKSLGAKNIQYF.

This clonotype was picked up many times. CDR3 coding DNA: TGTGCCAGTAGTCCCGGGCCGGATGGGGAGTATTTT. It codes for CASSPGPDGEYF. The rearrangement links TRBV19 to TRBJ2-3, with unresolved D. The CDR3 is made up of 12 amino acids. The V end was cut by 5 bases, the J end by 13 bases, with 16 bases between. Germline V lookup: CDR1 LNHDA, CDR2 SQIVND (reference sequence).

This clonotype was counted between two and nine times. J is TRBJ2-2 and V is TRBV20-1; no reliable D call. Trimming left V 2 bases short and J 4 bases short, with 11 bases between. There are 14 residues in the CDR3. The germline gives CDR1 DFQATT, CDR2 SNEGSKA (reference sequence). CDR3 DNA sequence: TGCAGTGCTAGATCGGCTGGGTTCACCGGGGAGCTGTTTTTT. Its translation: CSARSAGFTGELFF.

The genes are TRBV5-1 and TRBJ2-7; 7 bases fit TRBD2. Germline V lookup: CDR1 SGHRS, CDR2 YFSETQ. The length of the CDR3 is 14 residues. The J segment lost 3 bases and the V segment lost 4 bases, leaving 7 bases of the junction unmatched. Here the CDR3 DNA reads TGCGCCAGCAGCATTAGCGGGTTCGGCTACGAGCAGTACTTC. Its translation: CASSISGFGYEQYF.

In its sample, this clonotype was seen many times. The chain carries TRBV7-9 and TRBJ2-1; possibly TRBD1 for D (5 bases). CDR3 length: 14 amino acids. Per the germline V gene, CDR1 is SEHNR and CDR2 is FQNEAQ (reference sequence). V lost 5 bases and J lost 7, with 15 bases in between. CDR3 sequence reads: CASSGFDSNNEQFF. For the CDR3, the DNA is TGTGCCAGCAGCGGATTCGACAGCAATAATGAGCAGTTCTTC.

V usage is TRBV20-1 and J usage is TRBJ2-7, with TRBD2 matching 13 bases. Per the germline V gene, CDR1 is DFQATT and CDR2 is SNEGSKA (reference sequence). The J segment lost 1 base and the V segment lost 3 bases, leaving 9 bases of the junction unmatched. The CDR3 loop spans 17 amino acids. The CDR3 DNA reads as TGCAGTGCTAGTCCGCTCACGGGACTAGCGGGATCCTACGAGCAGTACTTC. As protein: CSASPLTGLAGSYEQYF.

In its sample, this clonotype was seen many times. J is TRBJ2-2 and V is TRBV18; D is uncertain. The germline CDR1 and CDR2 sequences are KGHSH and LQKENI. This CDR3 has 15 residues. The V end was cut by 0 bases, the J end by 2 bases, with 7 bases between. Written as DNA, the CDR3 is TGTGCCAGCTCACCACCTTATTCCAACACCGGGGAGCTGTTTTTT. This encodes CASSPPYSNTGELFF.

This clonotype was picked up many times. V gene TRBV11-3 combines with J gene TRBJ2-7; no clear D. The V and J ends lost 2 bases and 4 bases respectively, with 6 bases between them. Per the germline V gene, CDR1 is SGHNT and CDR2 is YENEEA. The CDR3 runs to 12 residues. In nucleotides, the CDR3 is TGTGCCAGCAGCTTAAGAAAATACGAGCAGTACTTC. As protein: CASSLRKYEQYF.

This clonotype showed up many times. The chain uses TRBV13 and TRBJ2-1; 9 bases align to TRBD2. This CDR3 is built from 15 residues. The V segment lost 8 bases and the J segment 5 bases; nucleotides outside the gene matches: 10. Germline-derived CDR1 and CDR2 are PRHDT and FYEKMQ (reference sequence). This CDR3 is CASSPMGGRDNEQFF. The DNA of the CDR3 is TGTGCCAGCTCCCCCATGGGCGGGAGGGACAATGAGCAGTTCTTC.

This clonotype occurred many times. The CDR3 reads CASSSIAGGTDTQYF. Here the CDR3 DNA reads TGTGCCAGCAGTTCTATAGCGGGAGGCACAGATACGCAGTATTTT. The V call is TRBV28, the J call TRBJ2-3, with 9 positions matching TRBD2. Germline values: CDR1 MDHEN, CDR2 SYDVKM. The CDR3 loop spans 15 amino acids. Trimming removed 4 bases from V and 1 base from J; junction bases left unmatched: 3.

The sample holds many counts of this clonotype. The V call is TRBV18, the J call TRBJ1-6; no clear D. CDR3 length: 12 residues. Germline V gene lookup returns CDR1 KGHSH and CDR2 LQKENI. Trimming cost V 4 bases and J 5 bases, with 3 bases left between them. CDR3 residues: CASSHDNSPLHF. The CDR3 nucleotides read TGTGCCAGCTCACACGATAATTCACCCCTCCACTTT.

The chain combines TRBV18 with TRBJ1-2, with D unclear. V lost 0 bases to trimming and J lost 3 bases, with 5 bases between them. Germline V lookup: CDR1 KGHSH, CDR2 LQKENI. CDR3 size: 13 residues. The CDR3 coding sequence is TGTGCCAGCTCACCACCAAGGGACTATGGCTACACCTTC. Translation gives CASSPPRDYGYTF.

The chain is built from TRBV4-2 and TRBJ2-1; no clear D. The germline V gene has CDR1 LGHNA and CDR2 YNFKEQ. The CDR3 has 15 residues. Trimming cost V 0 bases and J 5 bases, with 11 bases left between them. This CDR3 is CASSQDWISNNEQFF. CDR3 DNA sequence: TGTGCCAGCAGCCAAGATTGGATTAGCAACAATGAGCAGTTCTTC.

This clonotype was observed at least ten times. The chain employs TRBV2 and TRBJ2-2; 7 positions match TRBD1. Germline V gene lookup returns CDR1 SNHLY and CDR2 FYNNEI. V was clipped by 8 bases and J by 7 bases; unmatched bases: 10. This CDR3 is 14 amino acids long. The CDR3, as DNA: TGTGCCAGCGGGAAGGGGGCTGGTGGCGGGGAGCTGTTTTTT. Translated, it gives CASGKGAGGGELFF. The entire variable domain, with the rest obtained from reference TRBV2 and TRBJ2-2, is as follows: EPEVTQTPSHQVTQMGQEVILRCVPISNHLYFYWYRQILGQKVEFLVSFYNNEISEKSEIFDDQFSVERPDGSNFTLKIRSTKLEDSAMYFCASGKGAGGGELFFGEGSRLTVL.

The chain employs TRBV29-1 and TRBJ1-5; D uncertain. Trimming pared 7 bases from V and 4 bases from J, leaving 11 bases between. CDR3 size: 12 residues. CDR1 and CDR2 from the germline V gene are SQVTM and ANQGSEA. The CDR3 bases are TGCAGCGGCCTTTGGCCGAATCAGCCCCAGCATTTT. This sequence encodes CSGLWPNQPQHF.

Here the CDR3 DNA reads TGTGCCAGCAGACAAGTCCAGGGAGGAAGGGGGAACTATGGCTACACCTTC. It translates to CASRQVQGGRGNYGYTF. The chain carries TRBV2 and TRBJ1-2; D possibly corresponds to TRBD1 (6 bases). CDR1 SNHLY and CDR2 FYNNEI come from the germline V gene. CDR3 length equals 17 residues. The V and J ends lost 6 bases and 2 bases respectively, with 22 bases between them.

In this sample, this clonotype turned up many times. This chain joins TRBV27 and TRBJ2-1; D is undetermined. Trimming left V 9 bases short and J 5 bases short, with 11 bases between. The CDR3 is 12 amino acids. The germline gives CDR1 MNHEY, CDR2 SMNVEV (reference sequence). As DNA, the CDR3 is TGTGCCAGTGCACGGGCGAACAATGAGCAGTTCTTC. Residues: CASARANNEQFF.

The CDR3 sequence: CASSPRGHSGIHNEQFF. CDR3 coding DNA: TGCGCCAGCAGCCCAAGGGGACATTCGGGGATCCACAATGAGCAGTTCTTC. The V and J genes are TRBV4-1 and TRBJ2-1; a possible D gene is TRBD1 (6 bases). The CDR3 consists of 17 residues. The germline V and J ends were trimmed by 4 bases and 5 bases, with 21 bases remaining between them. Germline CDR1 is MGHRA and CDR2 is YSYEKL.

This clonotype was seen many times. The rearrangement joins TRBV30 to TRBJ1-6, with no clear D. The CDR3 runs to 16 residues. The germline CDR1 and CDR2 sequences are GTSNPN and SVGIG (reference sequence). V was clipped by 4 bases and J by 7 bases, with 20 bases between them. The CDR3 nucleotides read TGTGCCTGGATCCGGACGACCGAAGGTCTAAATTCACCCCTCCACTTT. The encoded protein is CAWIRTTEGLNSPLHF.